This T cell receptor (beta chain) was recovered during a study of Ad26.COV2.S vaccination and SARS-CoV-2 variants. As for the study in general: Ad26.COV2.S given intramuscularly, once or twice 56 days apart.

Study findings and constraints: Spike-specific TCR breadth in vaccine recipients exceeded that seen in placebo recipients. Vaccinees and placebo recipients showed similar non-spike TCR breadth.

This clone was counted between two and nine times. Its antigen remains unidentified. Treatment specified: around 19 received Ad26.COV2.S at low or high dose, single or two shots; about 5 received placebo; per-sample allocation not given. Each sample was drawn 63 days after the first injection (of vaccine or placebo). Immunization relied on an Ad26 vector, which expressed Wuhan-strain SARS-CoV-2 spike. The data were produced by immunoSEQ multiplex PCR, yet TCRdb's version contains in-frame clones alone and is incomplete. The profile shows 350,000 to 500,000 clones, 90% of them singletons. Germline trimming cut 8 bases from V and 4 bases from J; bases unmatched to any gene: 22. The CDR3 length is 19 residues. Looked up from germline, CDR1 is SNHLY and CDR2 is FYNNEI.

This TCR was recovered from a person aged 18 to 65 who received the Ad26.COV2.S COVID-19 vaccine or a placebo. The chain recombines TRBV2 with TRBJ2-7; TRBD2 aligns across 11 bases. The sequences come from peripheral blood, collected in a trial of Ad26.COV2.S vaccine versus placebo. CDR3 sequence: CASAPRGLAGGLWGYEQYF. The DNA for the CDR3 is TGTGCCAGCGCTCCCCGGGGTTTAGCGGGAGGGCTGTGGGGGTACGAGCAGTACTTC.